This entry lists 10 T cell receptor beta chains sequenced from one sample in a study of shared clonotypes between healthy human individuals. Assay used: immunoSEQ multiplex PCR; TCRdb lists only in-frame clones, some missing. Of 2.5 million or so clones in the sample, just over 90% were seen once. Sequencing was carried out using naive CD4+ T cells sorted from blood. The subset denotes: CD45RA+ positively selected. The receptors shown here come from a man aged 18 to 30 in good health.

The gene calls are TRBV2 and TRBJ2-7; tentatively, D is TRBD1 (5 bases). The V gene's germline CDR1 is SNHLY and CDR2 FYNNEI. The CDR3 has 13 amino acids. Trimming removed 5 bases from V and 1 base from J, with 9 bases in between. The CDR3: CASSSGISYEQYF. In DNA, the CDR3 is TGTGCCAGCAGTTCAGGGATATCCTACGAGCAGTACTTC. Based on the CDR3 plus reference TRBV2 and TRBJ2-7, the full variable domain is EPEVTQTPSHQVTQMGQEVILRCVPISNHLYFYWYRQILGQKVEFLVSFYNNEISEKSEIFDDQFSVERPDGSNFTLKIRSTKLEDSAMYFCASSSGISYEQYFGPGTRLTVT.

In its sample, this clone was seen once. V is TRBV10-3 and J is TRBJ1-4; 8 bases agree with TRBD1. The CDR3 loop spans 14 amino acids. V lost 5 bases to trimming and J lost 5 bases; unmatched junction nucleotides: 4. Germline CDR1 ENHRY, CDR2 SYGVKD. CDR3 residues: CAISPDRANEKLFF. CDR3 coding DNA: TGTGCCATCAGTCCGGACAGGGCGAATGAAAAACTGTTTTTT.

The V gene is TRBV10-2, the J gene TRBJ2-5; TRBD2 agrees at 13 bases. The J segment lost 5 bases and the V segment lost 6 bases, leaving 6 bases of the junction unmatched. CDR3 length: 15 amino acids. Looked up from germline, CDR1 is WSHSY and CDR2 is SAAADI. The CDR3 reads CASSLLAGGLETQYF. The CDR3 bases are TGCGCCAGCAGCCTACTAGCGGGGGGGCTGGAGACCCAGTACTTC.

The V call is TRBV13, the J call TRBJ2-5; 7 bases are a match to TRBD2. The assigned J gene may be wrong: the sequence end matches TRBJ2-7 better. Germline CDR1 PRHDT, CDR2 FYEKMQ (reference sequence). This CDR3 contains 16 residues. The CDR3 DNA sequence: TGTGCCAGCAGCTTAGGATCGGGAGGCCGGTCCTACGAGCAGTACTTC. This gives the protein CASSLGSGGRSYEQYF.

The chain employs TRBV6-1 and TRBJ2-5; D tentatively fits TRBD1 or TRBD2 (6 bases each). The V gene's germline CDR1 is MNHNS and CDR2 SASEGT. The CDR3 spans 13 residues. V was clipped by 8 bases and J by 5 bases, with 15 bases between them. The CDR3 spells CASGRGGPETQYF. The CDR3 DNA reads TGTGCCAGCGGACGTGGGGGGCCGGAGACCCAGTACTTC.

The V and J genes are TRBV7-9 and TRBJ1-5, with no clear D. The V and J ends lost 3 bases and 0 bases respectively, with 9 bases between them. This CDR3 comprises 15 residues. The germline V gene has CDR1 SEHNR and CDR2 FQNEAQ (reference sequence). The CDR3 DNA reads TGTGCCAGCAGCTTTATAGGGAATAGCAATCAGCCCCAGCATTTT. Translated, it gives CASSFIGNSNQPQHF.

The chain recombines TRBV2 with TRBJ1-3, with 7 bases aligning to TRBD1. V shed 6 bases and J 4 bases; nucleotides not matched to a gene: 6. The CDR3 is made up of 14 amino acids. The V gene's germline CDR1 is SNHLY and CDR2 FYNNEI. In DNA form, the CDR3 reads TGTGCCAGCAGGACTACAGGGGTAGGAAACACCATATATTTT. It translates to CASRTTGVGNTIYF.

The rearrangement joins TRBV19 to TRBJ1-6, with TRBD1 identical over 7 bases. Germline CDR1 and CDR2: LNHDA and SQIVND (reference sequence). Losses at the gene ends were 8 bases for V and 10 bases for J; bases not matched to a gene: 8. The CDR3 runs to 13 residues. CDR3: CASGDSFASPLHF. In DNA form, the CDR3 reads TGTGCCAGTGGGGACAGTTTCGCGTCACCCCTCCACTTT.

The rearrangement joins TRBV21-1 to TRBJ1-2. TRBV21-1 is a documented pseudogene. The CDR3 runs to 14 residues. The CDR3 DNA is TGTGCCAGCAGCGGGTCCGGGACGGTCTATGGCTACACCTTC. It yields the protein CASSGSGTVYGYTF.

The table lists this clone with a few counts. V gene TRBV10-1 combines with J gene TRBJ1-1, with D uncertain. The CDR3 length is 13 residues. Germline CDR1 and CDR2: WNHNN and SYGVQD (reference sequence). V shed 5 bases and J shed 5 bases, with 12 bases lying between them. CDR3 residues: CASSRQGMTEAFF. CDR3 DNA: TGCGCCAGCAGTCGACAAGGGATGACTGAAGCTTTCTTT.